One sample yielded the 10 T cell receptor beta chains listed below, sequenced in a study of T cell repertoires in cytomegalovirus infection. TCRdb independently ran MiXCR on the reads; one entry per CDR3 protein. Of approximately 500,000 distinct CDR3 sequences in the sample, approximately 10% were seen once. The sequencing sample was made of PBMCs. Receptors were obtained from a human donor in good health (CMV status not recorded). Some clones in this sample may be carry-over from other donors' samples.

In its sample, this clonotype was seen many times. V is TRBV5-1 and J is TRBJ2-1, with 7 bases aligning to TRBD1. Germline lookup yields CDR1 SGHRS and CDR2 YFSETQ. This CDR3 has 15 amino acids. Losses at the gene ends were 3 bases for V and 5 bases for J; bases not matched to a gene: 8. The CDR3 sequence: CASSSVGDSDNEQFF. The CDR3 DNA is TGCGCCAGCAGCTCGGTTGGGGACAGCGACAATGAGCAGTTCTTC.

At least ten counts were recorded for this clonotype. The CDR3 DNA follows: TGTGCCAGCAGCTTAGGAGACAGAAACACCGGGGAGCTGTTTTTT. Translated: CASSLGDRNTGELFF. V is TRBV7-9 and J is TRBJ2-2; D perhaps matches TRBD1 (5 bases). The length of the CDR3 is 15 residues. Germline V gene data show CDR1 as SEHNR and CDR2 as FQNEAQ (reference sequence). Between the trimmed V and J ends, which lost 1 base and 2 bases, there was a span of 8 bases.

This chain uses TRBV7-9 with TRBJ2-5; no reliable D call. Germline V gene data show CDR1 as SEHNR and CDR2 as FQNEAQ (reference sequence). The V end lost 5 bases, the J end lost 2 bases, and 12 bases lay between the germline ends. CDR3 length: 14 amino acids. The CDR3 DNA follows: TGTGCCAGCAGCCCAGCCGTGGCTCAAGAGACCCAGTACTTC. The encoded protein is CASSPAVAQETQYF.

In its sample, this clonotype was seen many times. The chain recombines TRBV19 with TRBJ2-5; no firm D call. The CDR3 extends over 13 amino acids. CDR1 is LNHDA, CDR2 SQIVND, per germline (reference sequence). The V end was cut by 2 bases, the J end by 5 bases, with 9 bases between. The CDR3 DNA reads TGTGCCAGTAGTATACAGAAAGCGGAGACCCAGTACTTC. Translated, it gives CASSIQKAETQYF.

This chain links TRBV28 with TRBJ1-1, with D possibly TRBD1 on 5 matching bases. The germline V gene has CDR1 MDHEN and CDR2 SYDVKM. V was shortened by 6 bases and J by 1 base, with 18 bases between the two germline ends. The CDR3 covers 16 residues. The CDR3 region has the DNA TGTGCCAGCAGCCCCCTCCAGTCTGGGGCGAACACTGAAGCTTTCTTT. Its protein product is CASSPLQSGANTEAFF.

The V gene is TRBV28, the J gene TRBJ2-1, with TRBD2 identical over 10 bases. V shed 3 bases, J shed 4 bases, and the junction held 6 bases outside the gene matches. Germline V lookup: CDR1 MDHEN, CDR2 SYDVKM. There are 16 residues in the CDR3. This CDR3 is CASSFSWTSGYNEQFF. CDR3 DNA: TGTGCCAGCAGTTTCTCGTGGACTAGCGGTTACAATGAGCAGTTCTTC.

This clonotype was detected ten times or more. A read error is possible here, since a much larger clone lies one base away. The chain links TRBV7-8 to TRBJ1-5; D gene uncertain. The germline gives CDR1 SGHVS, CDR2 FQNEAQ. V was clipped by 2 bases and J by 1 base, with 3 bases between them. The CDR3 length is 13 residues. The CDR3 DNA reads as TGTGCCAGCAGCTTACGGAGCAATCAGCCCCAGCATTTT. Translated, it gives CASSLRSNQPQHF. The full variable domain, completed using reference TRBV7-8 and TRBJ1-5, is GAGVSQSPRYKVAKRGQDVALRCDPISGHVSLFWYQQALGQGPEFLTYFQNEAQLDKSGLPSDRFFAERPEGSVSTLKIQRTQQEDSAVYLCASSLRSNQPQHFGDGTRLSIL.

This clonotype was found many times. The chain joins TRBV15 to TRBJ1-3; D is ambiguous. Trimming removed 0 bases from V and 0 bases from J, with 9 bases in between. The CDR3 has 16 residues. The germline gives CDR1 LNHNV, CDR2 YYDKDF (reference sequence). The CDR3 DNA sequence: TGTGCCACCAGCAGAGATACGCCCAGCTCTGGAAACACCATATATTTT. It specifies CATSRDTPSSGNTIYF.

This clonotype was recorded at least ten times. V gene TRBV7-3 combines with J gene TRBJ1-1, with D possibly being TRBD1 (5 bases). CDR1 is SGHTA, CDR2 FQGTGA, per germline. The CDR3 contains 14 residues. Trimming removed 4 bases at V and 4 bases at J, with 13 bases between. CDR3 sequence reads: CASSSSGKSTEAFF. In DNA, the CDR3 is TGTGCCAGCAGCTCCTCAGGGAAGAGCACTGAAGCTTTCTTT.

This clonotype has at least ten counts. The chain has TRBV28 and TRBJ2-2; D ambiguous. The V end lost 3 bases, the J end lost 1 base, and 6 bases lay between the germline ends. Germline CDR1 reads MDHEN; CDR2 reads SYDVKM. The CDR3 runs to 14 residues. Here the CDR3 reads CASSFWGNTGELFF. The CDR3 DNA follows: TGTGCCAGCAGTTTTTGGGGGAACACCGGGGAGCTGTTTTTT.